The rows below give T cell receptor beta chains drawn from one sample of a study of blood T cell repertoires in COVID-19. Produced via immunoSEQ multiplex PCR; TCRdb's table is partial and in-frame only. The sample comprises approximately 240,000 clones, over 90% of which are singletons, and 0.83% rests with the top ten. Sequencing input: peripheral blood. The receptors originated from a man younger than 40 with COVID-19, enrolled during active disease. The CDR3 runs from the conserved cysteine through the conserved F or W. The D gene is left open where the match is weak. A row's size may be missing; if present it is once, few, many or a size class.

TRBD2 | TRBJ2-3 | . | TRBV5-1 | TGCGCCAGCAGCTTGGGTCCGGGACTAGCGGGGGATACGCAGTATTTT | CASSLGPGLAGDTQYF
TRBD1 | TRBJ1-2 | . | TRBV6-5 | TGTGCCAGTAATGACAGGGGGTTGGGCTACACCTTC | CASNDRGLGYTF
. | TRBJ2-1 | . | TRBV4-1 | . | CASSPLQVSRNEQFF
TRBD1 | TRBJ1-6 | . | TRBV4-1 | TGCGCCAGCAGCCAATGGGACAGCAATAATTCACCCCTCCACTTT | CASSQWDSNNSPLHF
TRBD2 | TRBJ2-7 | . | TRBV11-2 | TGTGCCAGCAGTCGGACTAGCGGGGGACCCTACGAGCAGTACTTC | CASSRTSGGPYEQYF
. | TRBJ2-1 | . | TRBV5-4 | TGTGCCAGCAGCGTTGGGGGGAGCTCCTACAATGAGCAGTTCTTC | CASSVGGSSYNEQFF
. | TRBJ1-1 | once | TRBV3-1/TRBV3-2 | TGTGCCAGCAGCCAAGAAGGCGGGGGATCTGAAGCTTTCTTT | CASSQEGGGSEAFF
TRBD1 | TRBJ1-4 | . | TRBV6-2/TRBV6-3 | TGTGCCAGCAGTTACTCCACAGGGGATAATGAAAAACTGTTTTTT | CASSYSTGDNEKLFF
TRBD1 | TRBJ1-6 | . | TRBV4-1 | TGCGCCAGCAGCCAACTAGACAGGGGCAGGGCCAATTCACCCCTCCACTTT | CASSQLDRGRANSPLHF
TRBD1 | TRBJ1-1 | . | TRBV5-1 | TGCGCCAGCAGCTCAACCCCGGGACAGGGTTACGGAAGGTCTGAAGCTTTCTTT | CASSSTPGQGYGRSEAFF
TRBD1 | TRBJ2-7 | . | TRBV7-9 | TGTGCCAGCAGCTTATGGGGACAGGGGGCTGACGAGCAGTACTTC | CASSLWGQGADEQYF
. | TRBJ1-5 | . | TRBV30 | TGTGCCTGGAGTCTCTCAGGGGATCAGCCCCAGCATTTT | CAWSLSGDQPQHF
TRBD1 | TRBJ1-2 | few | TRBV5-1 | TGCGCCAGCAGCTTGAATACAGGGGGCAAGTATGGCTACACCTTC | CASSLNTGGKYGYTF
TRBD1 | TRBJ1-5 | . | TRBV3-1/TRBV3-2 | TGTGCCAGCAGCCAGACGGACAGGTATCAGCCCCAGCATTTT | CASSQTDRYQPQHF
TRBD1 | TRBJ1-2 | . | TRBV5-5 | TGTGCCAGCACCTTCCGGGACAGGGATGGCTACACCTTC | CASTFRDRDGYTF
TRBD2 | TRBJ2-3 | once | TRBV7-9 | TGTGCCAGCAGCTTAGGCGTTGGCGGGGGGCTCACCACAGATACGCAGTATTTT | CASSLGVGGGLTTDTQYF
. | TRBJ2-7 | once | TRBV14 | TGTGCCAGCAGCCAAGTTTCTTACGAGCAGTACTTC | CASSQVSYEQYF
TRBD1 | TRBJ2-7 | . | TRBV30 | TGTGCCTGGAGTGCTCGGGACAGGGTACTCGAGCAGTACTTC | CAWSARDRVLEQYF
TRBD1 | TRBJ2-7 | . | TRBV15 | TGTGCCACCAGCAGACCCGGACAGGGAAGCTCCTACGAGCAGTACTTC | CATSRPGQGSSYEQYF
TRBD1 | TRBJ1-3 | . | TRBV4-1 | TGCGCCAGCAGCCAAGACAGGGGGAGTGGAAACACCATATATTTT | CASSQDRGSGNTIYF
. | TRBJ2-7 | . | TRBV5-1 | TGCGCCAGCAGCTTGGAGCCAGGGATACCCTCCTACGAGCAGTACTTC | CASSLEPGIPSYEQYF
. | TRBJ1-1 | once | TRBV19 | TGTGCCAGTAGCCTACTTGACGGAGGCTCGAACACTGAAGCTTTCTTT | CASSLLDGGSNTEAFF
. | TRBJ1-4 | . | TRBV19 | TGTGCCAGTAGCCTACAGGGTACGGTAGCTAATGAAAAACTGTTTTTT | CASSLQGTVANEKLFF
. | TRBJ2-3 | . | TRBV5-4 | TGTGCCAGCAGCGGCACAAACACAGATACGCAGTATTTT | CASSGTNTDTQYF
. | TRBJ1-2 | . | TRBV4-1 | TGCGCCAGCAGCCAAGACGAGGCAGGGGACAAAAATGGCTACACCTTC | CASSQDEAGDKNGYTF
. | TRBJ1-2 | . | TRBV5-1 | TGCGCCAGCAGCCCGGGGTCCGAGACCTACTATGGCTACACCTTC | CASSPGSETYYGYTF
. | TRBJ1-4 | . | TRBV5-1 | TGCGCCAGCAGGGCGGGGCCTAATGAAAAACTGTTTTTT | CASRAGPNEKLFF
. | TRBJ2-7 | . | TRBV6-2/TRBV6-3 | TGTGCCAGCAGTTACTACACGGGACACGGTACCTACGAGCAGTACTTC | CASSYYTGHGTYEQYF
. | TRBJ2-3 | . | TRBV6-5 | TGTGCCAGCACCGCCTCTGGGGGGTTAACAGATACGCAGTATTTT | CASTASGGLTDTQYF
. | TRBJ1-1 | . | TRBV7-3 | TGTGCCAGCAGCTTACCAGGGAACACTGAAGCTTTCTTT | CASSLPGNTEAFF
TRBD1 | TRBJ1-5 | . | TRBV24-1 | TGTGCCACCAGTCCCCTTCCCGGGACAGGGGGCCCTCAGCCCCAGCATTTT | CATSPLPGTGGPQPQHF
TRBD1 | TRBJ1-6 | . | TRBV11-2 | TGTGCCAGCAGCTTAGTCCGGGACAGTAATTCACCCCTCCACTTT | CASSLVRDSNSPLHF
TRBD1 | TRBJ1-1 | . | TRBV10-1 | TGCGCCAGCAGTTATGGACAGGGGAACACTGAAGCTTTCTTT | CASSYGQGNTEAFF
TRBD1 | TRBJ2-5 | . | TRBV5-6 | TGTGCCAGCGGGGACACCAGGGGGTTTCAAGAGACCCAGTACTTC | CASGDTRGFQETQYF
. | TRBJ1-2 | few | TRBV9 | TGTGCCAGCAGCGTAGTAGAGGGACAAGGAGGCTACACCTTC | CASSVVEGQGGYTF
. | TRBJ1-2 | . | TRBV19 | TGTGCCAGTAGTATAGTAGGTGACAGGACGTACTATGGCTACACCTTC | CASSIVGDRTYYGYTF
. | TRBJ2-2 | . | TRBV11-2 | TGTGCCAGCAGCTTAGTCGTCGGGGAGCTGTTTTTT | CASSLVVGELFF
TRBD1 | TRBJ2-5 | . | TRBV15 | TGTGCCACCAGCGGGACAGATCAAGAGACCCAGTACTTC | CATSGTDQETQYF
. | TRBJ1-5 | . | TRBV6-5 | TGTGCCAGCAGTTACGGGGCACCCGAGGGCAATCAGCCCCAGCATTTT | CASSYGAPEGNQPQHF
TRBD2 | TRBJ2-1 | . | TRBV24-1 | TGTGCCACCAGTGCCCCAAGGAGCGGGGGATACAATGAGCAGTTCTTC | CATSAPRSGGYNEQFF
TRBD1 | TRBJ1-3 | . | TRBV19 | TGTGCCAGTAGTCTCCAGGGGGCCCACTCTGGAAACACCATATATTTT | CASSLQGAHSGNTIYF
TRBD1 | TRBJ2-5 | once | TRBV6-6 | TGTGCCAGCACTCCCGGGACAGGGGCGCTATGGGGGACCCAGTACTTC | CASTPGTGALWGTQYF
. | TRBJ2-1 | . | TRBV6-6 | TGTGCCAGCAGTTTTTCCAGGGGGGACAATGAGCAGTTCTTC | CASSFSRGDNEQFF
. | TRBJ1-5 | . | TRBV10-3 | TGTGCCATCAGTGCGGGATTGAGTAGCAATCAGCCCCAGCATTTT | CAISAGLSSNQPQHF
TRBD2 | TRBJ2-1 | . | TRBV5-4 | TGTGCCAGCAGCTTGGGACGGGGGGGGTCCTACAATGAGCAGTTCTTC | CASSLGRGGSYNEQFF
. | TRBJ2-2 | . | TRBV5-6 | TGTGCCAGCAGCCCCCGGGACACATACACCGGGGAGCTGTTTTTT | CASSPRDTYTGELFF
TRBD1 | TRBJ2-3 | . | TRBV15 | TGTGCCACCAGCAGAGACCCGGCGACAGGGTCCAAGTATACGCAGTATTTT | CATSRDPATGSKYTQYF